These T cell receptor beta chains were read from a single sample in a study of blood T cell repertoires in COVID-19. Measured with immunoSEQ multiplex PCR; TCRdb has only the in-frame clones, and not every one. Here the sample spans 45,000 to 60,000 clones, about 80% being singletons. The sequencing sample was made of peripheral blood. These receptors originate from a man older than 75 with COVID-19, enrolled during active disease. CDR3s include the opening cysteine and the closing phenylalanine or tryptophan. The D gene is left open where the match is weak. Clone size, where shown, is once, few, many, or a class for clones that have expanded.

d_gene | j_gene | v_gene | abundance | CDR3aa | CDR3nt
TRBD1 | TRBJ2-1 | TRBV29-1 | . | CSVGTGSYNEQFF | TGCAGCGTCGGGACAGGGTCCTACAATGAGCAGTTCTTC
. | TRBJ1-3 | TRBV3-1/TRBV3-2 | . | CASSQGRDGNTIYF | TGTGCCAGCAGCCAAGGGCGGGATGGAAACACCATATATTTT
TRBD1 | TRBJ1-5 | TRBV30 | . | CAWASGGAGNQPQHF | TGTGCCTGGGCTTCAGGGGGCGCAGGGAATCAGCCCCAGCATTTT
. | TRBJ1-1 | TRBV18 | . | CASSPTGTQNTEAFF | TGTGCCAGCTCACCGACCGGGACACAGAACACTGAAGCTTTCTTT
TRBD1 | TRBJ2-5 | TRBV30 | . | CAWRGQGQETQYF | TGTGCCTGGAGGGGACAGGGCCAAGAGACCCAGTACTTC
. | TRBJ1-2 | TRBV29-1 | . | CSVETRKGGGYTF | TGCAGCGTTGAAACGCGGAAGGGAGGTGGCTACACCTTC
TRBD1 | TRBJ2-7 | TRBV3-1/TRBV3-2 | . | CASSQQPGQVSEQYF | TGTGCCAGCAGCCAACAGCCGGGACAGGTCTCCGAGCAGTACTTC
TRBD2 | TRBJ2-7 | TRBV15 | . | CATSRDQPGGGAYEQYF | TGTGCCACCAGCAGAGATCAACCGGGAGGGGGGGCCTACGAGCAGTACTTC
TRBD1 | TRBJ1-3 | TRBV7-2 | . | CASSSGGTGNTIYF | TGTGCCAGCAGCTCAGGGGGGACTGGAAACACCATATATTTT
TRBD1 | TRBJ1-1 | TRBV2 | . | CASSRGQLNTEAFF | TGTGCCAGCAGTAGGGGACAGCTGAACACTGAAGCTTTCTTT
. | TRBJ1-6 | TRBV27 | . | CASSSLPDSTNSPLHF | TGTGCCAGCAGTTCCTTACCCGACAGCACAAATTCACCCCTCCACTTT
TRBD1 | TRBJ1-4 | TRBV6-2/TRBV6-3 | . | CASGLPGQGEEKLFF | TGTGCCAGCGGCCTCCCGGGACAGGGAGAGGAAAAACTGTTTTTT
TRBD2 | TRBJ2-2 | TRBV7-9 | . | CASSPRTSGRAWELFF | TGTGCCAGCAGCCCCCGGACTAGCGGGAGGGCCTGGGAGCTGTTTTTT
TRBD1 | TRBJ1-4 | TRBV5-1 | . | CASSWGQGDEKLFF | TGCGCCAGCAGCTGGGGACAGGGTGATGAAAAACTGTTTTTT
. | TRBJ2-7 | TRBV18 | . | CASSPPEGLYEQYF | TGTGCCAGCTCACCACCGGAAGGACTCTACGAGCAGTACTTC
. | TRBJ1-3 | TRBV5-6 | . | CASSLLRGTSSGNTIYF | TGTGCCAGCAGCTTATTGCGGGGGACAAGCTCTGGAAACACCATATATTTT
. | TRBJ1-3 | TRBV18 | . | CASSPNVRTAGNTIYF | TGTGCCAGCTCACCAAATGTACGGACAGCGGGAAACACCATATATTTT
TRBD1 | TRBJ1-5 | TRBV5-1 | . | CASSMGTGADQPQHF | TGCGCCAGCAGTATGGGGACAGGGGCGGATCAGCCCCAGCATTTT
. | TRBJ2-1 | TRBV5-1 | . | CASSLTRINNEQFF | TGCGCCAGCAGCTTAACACGCATAAACAATGAGCAGTTCTTC
. | TRBJ1-6 | TRBV7-3 | once | CASSLSPGNSPLHF | TGTGCCAGCAGCTTAAGCCCCGGGAATTCACCCCTCCACTTT
. | TRBJ1-1 | TRBV19 | . | CASSPRTQMANTEAFF | TGTGCCAGTAGTCCCCGGACACAGATGGCGAACACTGAAGCTTTCTTT
. | TRBJ1-1 | TRBV5-8 | . | CASSPDSRAFF | TGTGCCAGCAGCCCAGATTCGAGGGCTTTCTTT
TRBD1 | TRBJ1-4 | TRBV3-1/TRBV3-2 | . | CASSLFRGEDEKLFF | TGTGCCAGCAGTCTTTTCAGGGGGGAGGATGAAAAACTGTTTTTT
. | TRBJ2-3 | TRBV21-1 | . | CASSKGDDRGSADTQYF | TGTGCCAGCAGCAAAGGAGACGACAGGGGATCAGCAGATACGCAGTATTTT
. | TRBJ2-2 | TRBV3-1/TRBV3-2 | . | CASSQDPGTNTGELFF | TGTGCCAGCAGCCAAGATCCAGGGACGAACACCGGGGAGCTGTTTTTT
. | TRBJ1-5 | TRBV2 | . | CASSETTSNQPQHF | TGTGCCAGCAGTGAAACTACTAGCAATCAGCCCCAGCATTTT
. | TRBJ1-1 | TRBV3-1/TRBV3-2 | . | CASTLRGGRSNTEAFF | TGTGCCAGCACCCTCCGGGGGGGGAGGTCGAACACTGAAGCTTTCTTT
TRBD1 | TRBJ1-4 | TRBV18 | . | CASSPHRTGAGEKLFF | TGTGCCAGCTCACCACACCGGACAGGAGCCGGTGAAAAACTGTTTTTT
TRBD1 | TRBJ1-1 | TRBV24-1 | . | CATRQGVNTEAFF | TGTGCCACCAGACAGGGGGTGAACACTGAAGCTTTCTTT
. | TRBJ2-2 | TRBV5-6 | . | CASSWGPRRDGELFF | TGTGCCAGCAGCTGGGGGCCCCGACGCGACGGGGAGCTGTTTTTT
TRBD1 | TRBJ1-1 | TRBV7-9 | . | CASSLARQGGTEAFF | TGTGCCAGCAGCTTAGCGCGACAGGGAGGAACTGAAGCTTTCTTT
. | TRBJ1-1 | TRBV28 | few | CASSFRGLGTEAFF | TGTGCCAGCAGTTTTCGGGGATTGGGCACTGAAGCTTTCTTT
TRBD1 | TRBJ2-1 | TRBV10-1 | . | CARTRSYVSTGGSYNEQFF | TGCGCCAGGACCCGGAGTTATGTGTCGACAGGGGGCTCCTACAATGAGCAGTTCTTC
. | TRBJ1-5 | TRBV28 | . | CASSSHGGGRPQHF | TGTGCCAGCAGTTCCCACGGGGGAGGTAGGCCCCAGCATTTT
. | TRBJ1-1 | TRBV29-1 | . | CSVAIWGGQEAFF | TGCAGCGTTGCGATTTGGGGAGGCCAGGAAGCTTTCTTT
. | TRBJ1-6 | TRBV13 | . | CASSSRRGFGSPLHF | TGTGCCAGCAGCTCCAGGAGGGGTTTTGGTTCACCCCTCCACTTT
. | TRBJ1-4 | TRBV6-5 | . | CASSYGEKLFF | TGTGCCAGCAGTTACGGCGAAAAACTGTTTTTT
. | TRBJ1-5 | TRBV9 | once | CASSVVGGSFSNQPQHF | TGTGCCAGCAGCGTAGTGGGAGGGTCTTTTAGCAATCAGCCCCAGCATTTT
. | TRBJ1-1 | TRBV10-3 | . | CAISGRGGLDTEAFF | TGTGCCATCAGTGGTAGGGGGGGCTTAGACACTGAAGCTTTCTTT
TRBD1 | TRBJ2-6 | TRBV14 | . | CASSLRQGFTNGANVLTF | TGTGCCAGCAGCCTACGACAGGGCTTCACTAATGGGGCCAACGTCCTGACTTTC
. | TRBJ1-4 | TRBV28 | . | CASSFPRQTHNEKLFF | TGTGCCAGCAGTTTCCCCAGACAGACCCATAATGAAAAACTGTTTTTT
TRBD2 | TRBJ2-5 | TRBV5-5 | . | CASSLGLRREIQETQYF | TGTGCCAGCAGCTTGGGGTTGCGGCGGGAGATTCAGGAGACCCAGTACTTC
TRBD2 | TRBJ2-1 | TRBV18 | . | CASSPGTSGHLFANEQFF | TGTGCCAGCTCACCCGGGACTAGCGGTCACCTCTTCGCCAATGAGCAGTTCTTC
. | TRBJ1-5 | TRBV15 | . | CATSRDPGGDNQPQHF | TGTGCCACCAGCAGAGATCCGGGAGGGGACAATCAGCCCCAGCATTTT
TRBD1 | TRBJ1-6 | TRBV5-1 | once | CASSLEGQSSGNSPLHF | TGCGCCAGCAGCTTGGAGGGACAGAGCTCGGGTAATTCACCCCTCCACTTT
. | TRBJ2-5 | TRBV7-2 | . | CASSLGPNLQETQYF | TGTGCCAGCAGCCTTGGGCCTAACCTCCAAGAGACCCAGTACTTC
TRBD1 | TRBJ1-5 | TRBV15 | once | CATSRDGQVQSNQPQHF | TGTGCCACCAGCAGAGACGGACAGGTTCAGAGCAATCAGCCCCAGCATTTT
. | TRBJ2-2 | TRBV3-1/TRBV3-2 | . | CASSQLGEAGELFF | TGTGCCAGCAGCCAATTGGGGGAGGCCGGGGAGCTGTTTTTT
. | TRBJ1-1 | TRBV5-1 | . | CASSGVGGYREAFF | TGCGCCAGCAGCGGGGTTGGGGGCTATAGGGAAGCTTTCTTT
TRBD1 | TRBJ1-5 | TRBV27 | . | CASSATGTGYQPQHF | TGTGCCAGCAGTGCAACCGGGACAGGATATCAGCCCCAGCATTTT
. | TRBJ1-2 | TRBV7-8 | . | CASSLFGGGGGYTF | TGTGCCAGCAGCTTATTTGGAGGGGGGGGTGGCTACACCTTC
TRBD2 | TRBJ2-5 | TRBV2 | . | CASSHRLAGGPRETQYF | TGTGCCAGCAGTCACAGACTAGCGGGAGGGCCGCGGGAGACCCAGTACTTC
. | TRBJ1-6 | TRBV4-2 | . | CASSQGSRGRNSPLHF | TGTGCCAGCAGCCAAGGGAGTAGGGGTCGGAATTCACCCCTCCACTTT
. | TRBJ1-4 | TRBV27 | . | CASSSLPPGLEGIGEKLFF | TGTGCCAGCAGTTCCTTGCCCCCGGGACTGGAAGGCATTGGCGAAAAACTGTTTTTT
. | TRBJ1-2 | TRBV10-3 | once | CARSPDSNYGYTF | TGTGCCAGGTCACCGGACAGTAACTATGGCTACACCTTC
TRBD2 | TRBJ2-1 | TRBV7-8 | . | CASSLALAGVSYNEQFF | TGTGCCAGCAGCTTAGCACTAGCGGGGGTCTCCTACAATGAGCAGTTCTTC
. | TRBJ2-7 | TRBV14 | . | CASSQDLSPGYSYEQYF | TGTGCCAGCAGCCAAGATCTTTCGCCAGGGTACTCCTACGAGCAGTACTTC
TRBD1 | TRBJ2-5 | TRBV5-1 | . | CASSSRTGGETQYF | TGCGCCAGCAGCTCTAGGACAGGGGGGGAGACCCAGTACTTC
TRBD2 | TRBJ2-7 | TRBV6-2/TRBV6-3 | few | CASSYPPSGGPYEQYF | TGTGCCAGCAGTTACCCCCCCAGCGGGGGGCCATACGAGCAGTACTTC
. | TRBJ1-1 | TRBV21-1 | . | CASTPSRGKADTEAFF | TGTGCCAGCACCCCCTCGAGGGGGAAGGCGGACACTGAAGCTTTCTTT